A selection of T cell receptor beta chains follows, all from one sample in a study of a mutant IDH1 vaccine in newly diagnosed glioma. Their specific antigens are unknown. The table came from immunoSEQ multiplex PCR; TCRdb's copy has only in-frame clones and leaves some out. This table holds under 40,000 clones, roughly 80% found once. Here the sequenced sample was PBMCs, taken from a glioma patient whose treatment included an IDH1 peptide vaccine. The source is a man in his thirties or forties with glioma. Each CDR3 is given with its conserved first and last residue. The D gene is left open where the match is weak. Rows give clone size only sometimes, using once, few, many, or a class for an expanded clone.

CATSVGAHTEAFF	TGTGCCACCAGCGTGGGGGCCCACACTGAAGCTTTCTTT	TRBV15	-	TRBJ1-1	-
CSVEGAGVEAFF	TGCAGCGTTGAAGGGGCTGGGGTTGAAGCTTTCTTT	TRBV29-1	few	TRBJ1-1	-
CASRDGQGYSGELFF	TGTGCCAGCAGGGACGGACAGGGATACTCCGGGGAGCTGTTTTTT	TRBV6-1	-	TRBJ2-2	TRBD1
CAISALTDQPQHF	TGTGCCATCAGTGCCCTTACAGATCAGCCCCAGCATTTT	TRBV10-3	-	TRBJ1-5	-
CASSEDWTGGREQYF	TGTGCCAGCAGTGAAGATTGGACAGGGGGTCGCGAGCAGTACTTC	TRBV6-1	few	TRBJ2-7	TRBD1
CASSPFGGESGYTF	TGTGCCAGCTCACCATTCGGGGGCGAAAGTGGCTACACCTTC	TRBV18	-	TRBJ1-2	-
CASSQESGGASTDTQYF	TGCGCCAGCAGCCAAGAGAGCGGGGGGGCTAGCACAGATACGCAGTATTTT	TRBV4-3	-	TRBJ2-3	TRBD2
CASSLGLGGFYQPQHF	TGTGCCAGCAGCTTAGGGCTTGGGGGGTTTTATCAGCCCCAGCATTTT	TRBV7-7	-	TRBJ1-5	-
CAWSRTNQPQHF	TGTGCCTGGAGTAGGACCAATCAGCCCCAGCATTTT	TRBV30	-	TRBJ1-5	-
CASTLAGGAAGELFF	TGTGCCAGTACCCTGGCGGGGGGGGCCGCCGGGGAGCTGTTTTTT	TRBV5-6	-	TRBJ2-2	TRBD2
CASSLGGENYGYTF	TGTGCCAGCAGCTTAGGAGGGGAAAACTATGGCTACACCTTC	TRBV7-9	-	TRBJ1-2	-